The clone carrying this T cell receptor (beta chain) was observed a few times. What it binds is unknown. Coculturing at 37°C lasted 6 days for the mixed lymphocyte reaction cells. V was cut by 4 bases and J by 5 bases, with 4 bases left in between. The CDR3 totals 11 residues. CDR1 and CDR2 from the germline V gene are LNHDA and SQIVND (reference sequence). The data were taken from a study of siplizumab effects on memory and regulatory T cells. Profiling relied on immunoSEQ multiplex PCR, and the TCRdb table lists in-frame clones only, not all of them. The table has about 13,000 clones, roughly 50% seen once. Whole-study findings and limits: Naive T cells, seemingly more diverse than memory cells, seemed major alloresponse contributors.

The sample was CFSE-low (dividing) CD4+ T cells sorted from an allogeneic mixed lymphocyte reaction. The chain is built from TRBV19 and TRBJ2-3; D is uncertain. This clonotype was obtained from a human donor in good health; the cells came from an allogeneic mixed lymphocyte reaction. The CDR3 here is CASSTRDTQYF. The CDR3 DNA reads TGTGCCAGTAGTACCCGAGATACGCAGTATTTT.